The 27 T cell receptor beta chains given below trace back to one sample, sequenced in a study of cytomegalovirus exposure and HLA in healthy donors. 13 Jbeta primers and 60 Vbeta primers were used for the PCR. Assay used: immunoSEQ multiplex PCR; TCRdb lists only in-frame clones, some missing. This sample's table reports more than 25,000 clones. The sequencing input was PBMCs. Receptors were obtained from a man aged 25-45 years in good health and CMV-seronegative.

The chain combines TRBV5-5 with TRBJ2-4, with D possibly being TRBD2 (6 bases). This CDR3 region has 15 residues. Trimming pared 0 bases from V and 5 bases from J, leaving 12 bases between. CDR1 is SGHKS, CDR2 YYEKEE, per germline (reference sequence). The CDR3 DNA reads TGTGCCAGCAGCTTGGTGGCGGGATCGGAAAACATTCAGTACTTC. Protein product: CASSLVAGSENIQYF.

The gene calls are TRBV6-5 and TRBJ2-5; TRBD2 might be the D (5 bases). The CDR3 consists of 14 residues. V gave up 5 bases and J gave up 4 bases, with 14 bases separating them. Germline V CDR1 and CDR2: MNHEY, SVGAGI. As DNA, the CDR3 is TGTGCCAGCAGTCTCACCGGGAAGATAGAGACCCAGTACTTC. This encodes CASSLTGKIETQYF.

This chain joins TRBV7-8 and TRBJ2-3, with 7 bases that match TRBD1. The V segment lost 5 bases and the J segment 2 bases; nucleotides outside the gene matches: 4. The CDR3 is made up of 14 amino acids. Germline V lookup: CDR1 SGHVS, CDR2 FQNEAQ. The DNA of the CDR3 is TGTGCCAGCAGCGTACAGGGGCCCACAGATACGCAGTATTTT. Protein: CASSVQGPTDTQYF.

The chain combines TRBV14 with TRBJ2-7; 7 bases fit TRBD2. V trimming: 4 bases; J trimming: 3 bases; junction bases outside the gene matches: 6. This CDR3 is 14 amino acids long. Germline-derived CDR1 and CDR2 are SGHDN and FVKESK. This chain's CDR3 is CASSPGLPIYEQYF. The CDR3 DNA reads TGTGCCAGCAGCCCGGGACTACCGATCTACGAGCAGTACTTC.

This rearrangement joins TRBV9 to TRBJ1-1, with D uncertain. CDR1 is SGDLS and CDR2 is YYNGEE in the germline V gene. CDR3 length: 15 amino acids. The V end was cut by 4 bases, the J end by 0 bases, with 13 bases between. The CDR3: CASSPPWPMNTEAFF. CDR3 in DNA: TGTGCCAGCAGCCCCCCTTGGCCGATGAACACTGAAGCTTTCTTT.

The chain recombines TRBV10-3 with TRBJ1-1; 9 bases line up with TRBD1. V gave up 2 bases and J gave up 5 bases; unmatched junction bases: 9. The CDR3 totals 16 residues. Germline CDR1 and CDR2: ENHRY and SYGVKD. The CDR3 protein is CAISEMPGQGMTEAFF. In nucleotides, the CDR3 is TGTGCCATCAGTGAGATGCCGGGACAGGGTATGACTGAAGCTTTCTTT.

V usage is TRBV11-2 and J usage is TRBJ2-7; possible D gene TRBD1, 6 bases. The CDR3 spans 13 residues. Germline V gene lookup returns CDR1 SGHAT and CDR2 FQNNGV. Trimming took off 0 bases at V and 3 bases at J, with 6 bases between the two ends. This CDR3 reads CASSLDRGYEQYF. In DNA, the CDR3 is TGTGCCAGCAGCTTAGACAGGGGCTACGAGCAGTACTTC.

The chain has TRBV7-3 and TRBJ2-3; D may be TRBD2 (5 bases). Germline V gives CDR1 SGHTA, CDR2 FQGTGA. The V gene lost 2 bases and the J gene lost 2 bases, with 8 bases spanning the gap. The CDR3 loop spans 14 amino acids. CDR3 protein: CASSLSAVTDTQYF. The CDR3 DNA is TGTGCCAGCAGCTTATCAGCGGTCACAGATACGCAGTATTTT.

V is TRBV5-1 and J is TRBJ2-3; TRBD1 matches 7 bases. Germline V gene lookup returns CDR1 SGHRS and CDR2 YFSETQ. The CDR3 sequence is 13 residues long. Trimming took 2 bases from V and 6 from J; bases not matched to a gene: 3. The CDR3 bases are TGCGCCAGCAGCTTTCAGGGGGATGATACGCAGTATTTT. This encodes CASSFQGDDTQYF.

The V and J genes are TRBV6-5 and TRBJ2-2, with a tentative D call TRBD1 (6 bases). From germline, CDR1 is MNHEY and CDR2 SVGAGI. The CDR3 loop spans 16 amino acids. Trimming shortened V by 0 bases and J by 4 bases, and 12 bases separated the two germline ends. The CDR3 sequence is CASSYSWGRGTGELFF. CDR3 DNA: TGTGCCAGCAGTTACTCTTGGGGCAGGGGCACCGGGGAGCTGTTTTTT.

The chain joins TRBV27 to TRBJ1-1; 7 positions agree with TRBD1. The CDR3 is 18 residues long. Per germline, CDR1 MNHEY and CDR2 SMNVEV (reference sequence). V shed 7 bases, J shed 3 bases, and the junction held 20 bases outside the gene matches. This chain's CDR3 is CASKLSPGQLLGYTEAFF. The DNA of the CDR3 is TGTGCCAGCAAGCTGAGTCCGGGACAGCTCTTGGGGTACACTGAAGCTTTCTTT.

The chain couples TRBV7-9 to TRBJ2-7; D is perhaps TRBD1 (5 bases). Trimming shortened V by 3 bases and J by 5 bases, and 11 bases separated the two germline ends. The CDR3 has 13 residues. The germline V gene has CDR1 SEHNR and CDR2 FQNEAQ (reference sequence). CDR3 bases: TGTGCCAGCAGCTTGGGGCACGGTGACGAGCAGTACTTC. This translates into CASSLGHGDEQYF.

J is TRBJ2-5 and V is TRBV5-6; D possibly corresponds to TRBD2 (7 bases). The germline V gene has CDR1 SGHDT and CDR2 YYEEEE. Trimming cost V 1 base and J 0 bases, with 10 bases left between them. This CDR3 region has 15 residues. CDR3: CASSLPGGNQETQYF. CDR3 coding DNA: TGTGCCAGCAGCTTGCCGGGGGGCAACCAAGAGACCCAGTACTTC.

The rearrangement links TRBV7-9 to TRBJ1-4; 7 positions agree with TRBD1. Germline trimming cut 8 bases from V and 10 bases from J; bases unmatched to any gene: 10. Germline loops: CDR1 SEHNR, CDR2 FQNEAQ (reference sequence). The CDR3 covers 13 residues. CDR3 amino acids: CASRGQLKGKLFF. CDR3 nucleotide sequence: TGTGCCAGCCGGGGACAGCTAAAGGGAAAACTGTTTTTT. Filled out from reference TRBV7-9 and TRBJ1-4, the complete variable domain reads DTGVSQNPRHKITKRGQNVTFRCDPISEHNRLYWYRQTLGQGPEFLTYFQNEAQLEKSRLLSDRFSAERPKGSFSTLEIQRTEQGDSAMYLCASRGQLKGKLFFGSGTQLSVL.

V gene TRBV30 combines with J gene TRBJ2-1, with 14 bases fitting TRBD2. After removal of 3 bases from V and 0 bases from J, the junction contained 4 bases not matched to a gene. The CDR3 has 17 residues. Germline-derived CDR1 and CDR2 are GTSNPN and SVGIG (reference sequence). CDR3 sequence: CAWRGTSGGGSYNEQFF. CDR3 sequence (DNA): TGTGCCTGGAGGGGGACTAGCGGGGGAGGCTCCTACAATGAGCAGTTCTTC. The full variable domain, in which reference TRBV30 and TRBJ2-1 provide the parts outside the CDR3, is SQTIHQWPATLVQPVGSPLSLECTVEGTSNPNLYWYRQAAGRGLQLLFYSVGIGQISSEVPQNLSASRPQDRQFILSSKKLLLSDSGFYLCAWRGTSGGGSYNEQFFGPGTRLTVL.

V and J are TRBV6-5 and TRBJ2-6; TRBD2 matches 7 bases. Germline V gives CDR1 MNHEY, CDR2 SVGAGI. With 7 bases clipped from V and 4 bases from J, the junction kept 7 bases outside the gene matches. The CDR3 runs 15 residues. CDR3 protein: CASTRGVAGANVLTF. The CDR3 region has the DNA TGTGCCAGCACCCGGGGGGTAGCAGGGGCCAACGTCCTGACTTTC.

The chain joins TRBV27 to TRBJ2-2; TRBD1 might be the D (5 bases). This CDR3 has 13 residues. Trimming took 2 bases from V and 5 from J, leaving 6 bases between them. Germline V lookup: CDR1 MNHEY, CDR2 SMNVEV (reference sequence). The CDR3 sequence: CASSLQGTGELFF. CDR3 DNA: TGTGCCAGCAGTTTACAGGGTACCGGGGAGCTGTTTTTT.

V usage is TRBV5-1 and J usage is TRBJ1-1; TRBD1 matches 7 bases. This CDR3 comprises 15 residues. V lost 0 bases to trimming and J lost 6 bases; unmatched junction nucleotides: 8. Germline CDR1 is SGHRS and CDR2 is YFSETQ. Here the CDR3 reads CASSLGTGRTAEAFF. CDR3 in DNA: TGCGCCAGCAGCTTGGGGACAGGACGGACCGCTGAAGCTTTCTTT.

This sequence joins TRBV6-6 and TRBJ2-7, with 7 nucleotides matching TRBD1. The CDR3 loop spans 14 amino acids. With 7 bases clipped from V and 3 bases from J, the junction kept 9 bases outside the gene matches. CDR1 is MNHNY, CDR2 SVGAGI, per germline (reference sequence). In nucleotides, the CDR3 is TGTGCCAGCATGGGCCGGGACAGTGGCTACGAGCAGTACTTC. Translating it yields CASMGRDSGYEQYF.

The chain uses TRBV25-1 and TRBJ1-1; TRBD1 aligns across 12 bases. The CDR3 sequence is 14 residues long. Unmatched junction bases numbered 7, after V lost 8 bases and J lost 6 bases. Germline V CDR1 and CDR2: MGHDK, SYGVNS. CDR3 nucleotide sequence: TGTGCCAGCTCGGGACAGGGGGCATTAGCTGAAGCTTTCTTT. Translating gives CASSGQGALAEAFF.

The V call is TRBV6-1, the J call TRBJ1-6; D ambiguous. There are 13 residues in the CDR3. V was pared by 0 bases and J by 14 bases, with 11 bases between. Germline CDR1 and CDR2: MNHNS and SASEGT. In DNA form, the CDR3 reads TGTGCCAGCAGTGAAGCGGGGAGGCGTGCCCTCCACTTT. Its protein product is CASSEAGRRALHF.

This chain joins TRBV7-2 and TRBJ2-3, with D tentatively TRBD2 (6 bases). CDR1 is SGHTA, CDR2 FQGNSA, per germline. The CDR3 is 16 residues long. V gave up 0 bases and J gave up 2 bases, with 12 bases separating them. CDR3 residues: CASSLAPGLVTDTQYF. The CDR3 DNA reads TGTGCCAGCAGCTTAGCCCCGGGACTCGTCACAGATACGCAGTATTTT. Full variable domain (rest looked up from reference TRBV7-2 and TRBJ2-3): GAGVSQSPSNKVTEKGKDVELRCDPISGHTALYWYRQSLGQGLEFLIYFQGNSAPDKSGLPSDRFSAERTGGSVSTLTIQRTQQEDSAVYLCASSLAPGLVTDTQYFGPGTRLTVL.

The rearrangement uses TRBV7-9 and TRBJ2-7, with D possibly matching TRBD1 (6 bases). The CDR3 covers 14 residues. Trimming cost V 3 bases and J 5 bases, with 14 bases left between them. The germline gives CDR1 SEHNR, CDR2 FQNEAQ (reference sequence). The CDR3 bases are TGTGCCAGCAGCTTTTTGGACAGCTTCGACGAGCAGTACTTC. The encoded protein is CASSFLDSFDEQYF.

V and J are TRBV7-2 and TRBJ2-1; D perhaps matches TRBD2 (5 bases). The CDR3 is made up of 15 amino acids. Trimming cost V 7 bases and J 3 bases, with 16 bases left between them. Germline values: CDR1 SGHTA, CDR2 FQGNSA. CDR3 region: CASTPPGGNYNEQFF. The CDR3, as DNA: TGTGCCAGCACCCCCCCCGGAGGCAACTACAATGAGCAGTTCTTC. The variable domain in full, with the rest retrieved from reference TRBV7-2 and TRBJ2-1, is GAGVSQSPSNKVTEKGKDVELRCDPISGHTALYWYRQSLGQGLEFLIYFQGNSAPDKSGLPSDRFSAERTGGSVSTLTIQRTQQEDSAVYLCASTPPGGNYNEQFFGPGTRLTVL.

The genes are TRBV4-2 and TRBJ2-1, with 9 bases that match TRBD2. CDR3 size: 17 residues. Trimming cost V 1 base and J 5 bases; bases outside gene matches: 9. Germline V gene sequence: CDR1 LGHNA, CDR2 YNFKEQ. The CDR3 protein is CASSQVPAGGINNEQFF. Written as DNA, the CDR3 is TGTGCCAGCAGCCAAGTCCCCGCGGGGGGGATAAACAATGAGCAGTTCTTC.

This chain links TRBV5-1 with TRBJ2-7, with a weak D call TRBD1 (6 bases). The germline V gene encodes CDR1 SGHRS and CDR2 YFSETQ. CDR3 length: 13 residues. V gave up 5 bases and J gave up 0 bases, with 9 bases separating them. CDR3 sequence reads: CASSTDSSYEQYF. CDR3 nucleotides: TGCGCCAGCAGTACGGACAGCTCCTACGAGCAGTACTTC.

V is TRBV29-1 and J is TRBJ2-7, with D perhaps TRBD1 (5 bases). V lost 5 bases and J lost 5, with 13 bases in between. The length of the CDR3 is 12 residues. Germline V gene sequence: CDR1 SQVTM, CDR2 ANQGSEA. The CDR3, as DNA: TGCAGCGTTCAGGGAAGGGGAAACGAGCAGTACTTC. Its protein is CSVQGRGNEQYF.